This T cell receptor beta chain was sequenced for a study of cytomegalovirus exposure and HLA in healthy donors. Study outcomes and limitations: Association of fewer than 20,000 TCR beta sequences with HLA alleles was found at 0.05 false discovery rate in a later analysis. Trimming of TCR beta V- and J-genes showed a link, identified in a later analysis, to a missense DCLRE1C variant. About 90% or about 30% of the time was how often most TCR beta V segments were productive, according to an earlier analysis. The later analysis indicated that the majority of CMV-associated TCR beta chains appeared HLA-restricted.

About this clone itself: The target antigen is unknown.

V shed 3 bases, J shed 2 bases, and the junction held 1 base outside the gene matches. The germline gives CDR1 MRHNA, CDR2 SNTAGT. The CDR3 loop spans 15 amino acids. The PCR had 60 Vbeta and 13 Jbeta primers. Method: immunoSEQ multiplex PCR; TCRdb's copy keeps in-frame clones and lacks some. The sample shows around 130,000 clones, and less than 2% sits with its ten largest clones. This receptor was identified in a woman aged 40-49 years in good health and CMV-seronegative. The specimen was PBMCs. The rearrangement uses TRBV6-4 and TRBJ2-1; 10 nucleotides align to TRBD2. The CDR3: CASSELAGAYNEQFF. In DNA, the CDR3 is TGTGCCAGCAGTGAGCTAGCGGGGGCCTACAATGAGCAGTTCTTC.